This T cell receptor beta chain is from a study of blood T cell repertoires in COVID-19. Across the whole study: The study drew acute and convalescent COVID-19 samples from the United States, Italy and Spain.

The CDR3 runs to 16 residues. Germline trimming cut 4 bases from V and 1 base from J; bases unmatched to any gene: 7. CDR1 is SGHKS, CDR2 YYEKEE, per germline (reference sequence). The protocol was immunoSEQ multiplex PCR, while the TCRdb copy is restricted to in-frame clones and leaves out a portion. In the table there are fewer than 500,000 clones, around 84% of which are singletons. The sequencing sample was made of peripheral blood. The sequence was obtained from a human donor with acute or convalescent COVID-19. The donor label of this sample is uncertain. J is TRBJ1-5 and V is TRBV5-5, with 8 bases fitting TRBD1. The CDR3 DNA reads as TGTGCCAGCAGCCCAGGACAGGGACTAAGCAATCAGCCCCAGCATTTT. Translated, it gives CASSPGQGLSNQPQHF.